The entry below gives a single T cell receptor beta chain sequence along with its context. Its target antigen remains unknown. Per-nucleotide qualities are absent, and no much larger clonotype sits a single base away. TCRbeta CDR3 regions were amplified from genomic DNA by means of the immunoSEQ Assay, a bias-controlled multiplex PCR. Concerning the study's data processing: Within the assay, amplification of reference gene primers was used to estimate how many nucleated cells each sample contained. To quantify the absolute abundance of each unique TCRbeta CDR3 rearrangement, sequence reads were collapsed and filtered. For each sample, productive Simpson clonality was calculated as the square root of Simpson's diversity index across productive rearrangements. TCRdb mirrors the immuneACCESS table, restricted to in-frame sequences. Some clones are absent from its copies; in checked studies, under half trace to an unresolved V gene, and the reason for the others is unknown. From that table come the V and J calls and clone size; the DNA was used to work out D and trimming. The sample data list roughly 280,000 clones, and 90% of these were observed just once. The ten most abundant clones make up 4.1% of the sample.

The data stem from a study of blood T cell repertoires in COVID-19 (dated by TCRdb to about 2020). Regarding the complete study: Samples from collaborators originated in the United States, Italy and Spain and spanned both the acute and convalescent phases of COVID-19. Nearly every sample came with metadata listing a de-identified subject ID, COVID-19 status, age in years and sex. The dataset comprised deeply sampled blood TCRbeta repertoires from subjects exposed to, actively infected with, or recovered from COVID-19. A freely available public database, intended as a resource for researchers studying the immune response to SARS-CoV-2, is where the repertoires were released. Where available, HLA class I and class II types were obtained from metadata supplied by the sample provider rather than from assay-based typing. Samples came from the ongoing ImmuneRACE study (first 160 participants) plus 1,254 subjects from 6 global collaborators. The prospective study material was composed of cDNA or gDNA derived from T cells, B-cell-depleted T cells, or PBMCs. Overall results and qualifications from the work: The amount of clinical and demographic metadata varied by source and participant and was provided uncurated.

Trimming leaves V shorter by 4 bases and J shorter by 4 bases, with the junction holding 5 bases beyond the gene matches. The CDR3 covers 15 residues, taking in both the cysteine and the phenylalanine. The retained sequence is limited to the CDR3, 45 bases, with the frame set at the first base. The germline V gene encodes CDR1 MGHRA and CDR2 YSYEKL. Participants in the prospective study were enrolled through a virtual design, were aged roughly 18 to 90 years, and lived in 24 United States geographic areas. In the prospective study, participants were assigned to cohorts based on the clinical history participants reported in a screening survey and a study questionnaire. In the prospective study, whole blood, serum and a nasopharyngeal or oropharyngeal swab were collected from each participant by mobile phlebotomists. Over a roughly 2-month period, participants in the prospective study had the option of providing additional blood draws and questionnaires. Before DNA extraction, blood samples from the prospective study were shipped at room temperature or frozen.

The TCR was taken from a woman in her 30s with acute COVID-19. The chain uses TRBV4-1 and TRBJ1-5, and 9 junctional nucleotides match TRBD1. The material sequenced was PBMCs or T cells enriched from blood (not recorded which). The base sequence is TGCGCCAGCAGCCCACCGGGACAGGGAAATCAGCCCCAGCATTTT. The encoded protein is CASSPPGQGNQPQHF.